This TCR beta chain was identified in a study of Tregs in tolerant kidney transplant recipients. The study's findings and limits: Tolerant patients' donor-specific Tregs expanded beyond overall Tregs, suggesting antigen-driven growth. The small number of patients limits these findings pending further validation.

Unstimulated Tregs (CD4+CD25+CD127-) and CD4+CD25- non-Tregs were sorted from PBMCs. The repertoire was sequenced with immunoSEQ multiplex PCR; TCRdb's copy has only in-frame clones and lacks some. Here the sample spans about 110,000 clones, around 87% being singletons. As concerns this clone: The antigen remains undetermined.

The V and J ends lost 7 bases and 2 bases, in that order; junction bases with no gene match: 9. This CDR3 region has 15 residues. Germline CDR1 and CDR2: SNHLY and FYNNEI. This sequence originates from a human donor who received a combined kidney and bone marrow transplant. The sample consisted of CD4+ T cells from blood, taken before the transplant. V usage is TRBV2 and J usage is TRBJ2-7; 9 positions agree with TRBD2. In DNA form, the CDR3 reads TGTGCCAGCACCCCAGGGCGGGAGGGCCCCTACGAGCAGTACTTC. As protein: CASTPGREGPYEQYF.